These T cell receptor beta chains were read from a single sample in a study of CD8 T cells in Susac syndrome. TCRdb re-called the immunoSEQ multiplex PCR reads through MiXCR, storing one row per CDR3 protein. The sample contains 150,000 to 200,000 distinct CDR3 sequences, just under 95% of which appear only once. Sequenced: CD4+ T cells from PBMCs. The receptors stem from a human donor in good health. The CDR3 runs from the conserved cysteine through the conserved F or W. A D gene is named only where the DNA matches it firmly. Only part of the rows carry a size: once, few, many, or a class if the clone is expanded.

-	-	TRBV5-1	TRBJ1-1	TGCGCCAGCAGCTTGAATGACAGGCGAGTCGATGAAGCTTTCTTT	CASSLNDRRVDEAFF
-	once	TRBV11-2	TRBJ1-2	TGTGCCAGCAGGCCAATCGGGAGGCAGTCCTATGGCTACACCTTC	CASRPIGRQSYGYTF
-	-	TRBV21-1	TRBJ2-3	TGTGCCAGCAGCAGGGACAGGCCCTCAGATACGCAGTATTTT	CASSRDRPSDTQYF
TRBD2	-	TRBV15	TRBJ2-1	TGTGCCACCAGCCCACGACAGGGTGCAGTACTAGCGGGGGCTTGGGATGAGCAGTTCTTC	CATSPRQGAVLAGAWDEQFF
-	-	TRBV25-1	TRBJ1-1	TGTGCCAGCAGTGAATCCTCGAACACTGAAGCTTTCTTT	CASSESSNTEAFF
-	-	TRBV5-1	TRBJ2-1	TGCGCCAGCAGCTCGGAACAGCTCAATGAGCAGTTCTTC	CASSSEQLNEQFF
-	-	TRBV20-1	TRBJ1-5	TGCAGTGCTAGAGATATGGATCAGCCCCAGCATTTT	CSARDMDQPQHF
TRBD1	once	TRBV10-3	TRBJ1-1	TGTGCCACCGGACAGGGGTGGAACACTGAAGCTTTCTTT	CATGQGWNTEAFF
-	-	TRBV20-1	TRBJ1-1	TGCAGTGCTAGAAATACCCCGGACACAGCTTTCTTT	CSARNTPDTAFF
TRBD1	-	TRBV5-1	TRBJ2-1	TGCGCCAGCAGCTTGGGACAGGGGCCGTACAATGAGCAGTTCTTC	CASSLGQGPYNEQFF
TRBD1	-	TRBV6-5	TRBJ2-7	TGTGCCAGCAGGGCCGGGACAGGGCTTTACGAGCAGTACTTC	CASRAGTGLYEQYF
-	-	TRBV4-2	TRBJ1-1	TGTGCCAGCAGCCAAGATGAGGGACATCCGAACACTGAAGCTTTCTTT	CASSQDEGHPNTEAFF
-	-	TRBV6-5	TRBJ2-7	TGTGCCAGCATGTCGGGGGCCTACGAGCAGTACTTC	CASMSGAYEQYF
-	-	TRBV7-2	TRBJ2-3	TGTGCCAGCAGCTTAGTTCATGATACGCAGTATTTT	CASSLVHDTQYF
TRBD2	-	TRBV7-9	TRBJ2-3	TGTGCCAGCAGCCGCGGACTAGCGGGGGGCCTAAGCACAGATACGCAGTATTTT	CASSRGLAGGLSTDTQYF
-	-	TRBV12-3/TRBV12-4	TRBJ1-2	TGTGCCAGCAGTTTCTCTAGCCAGGGCCAAGGCTACACCTTC	CASSFSSQGQGYTF
-	-	TRBV4-2	TRBJ2-1	TGTGCCAGCAGCCAGTCCACCACGGCTGGCAATGAGCAGTTCTTC	CASSQSTTAGNEQFF
-	-	TRBV6-5	TRBJ2-7	TGTGCCAGCGAGGGTAACTCCTACGAGCAGTACTTC	CASEGNSYEQYF
-	-	TRBV9	TRBJ2-2	TGTGCCAGCAGCGTAGATCCGAACACCGGGGAGCTGTTTTTT	CASSVDPNTGELFF
TRBD2	-	TRBV7-2	TRBJ2-7	TGTGCCAGCAGCCCCTGGGCGATGCGGGGGAGGACCTACGAGCAGTACTTC	CASSPWAMRGRTYEQYF
-	-	TRBV4-3	TRBJ2-5	TGCGCCAGCAGCCAAGACAGGCAAGAGACCCAGTACTTC	CASSQDRQETQYF
-	once	TRBV7-9	TRBJ1-5	TGTGCCAGCAGCTTAGGGGACGGGGGCGGCCAGCCCCAGCATTTT	CASSLGDGGGQPQHF
-	-	TRBV7-8	TRBJ2-7	TGTGCCAGCACCAACCGGGACGGCGAGTTCTACGAGCAGTACTTC	CASTNRDGEFYEQYF
-	-	TRBV20-1	TRBJ1-2	TGCAGTGCCAAGGACGGCCCTAACTATGGCTACACCTTC	CSAKDGPNYGYTF
TRBD1	-	TRBV20-1	TRBJ1-2	TGCAGTGCAACCCGGGACAGGTTCCCCACAAACTATGGCTACACCTTC	CSATRDRFPTNYGYTF